This TCR beta chain derives from a study of T cell responses to AZD1222 COVID-19 vaccine. The CDR3 extends over 15 amino acids. Germline-derived CDR1 and CDR2 are SGHTA and FQGTGA. V lost 2 bases and J lost 6; bases outside the gene matches: 10. Some clones are missing from TCRdb's copy, which holds only in-frame ones; the method was immunoSEQ multiplex PCR. Found here are around 170,000 clones, roughly 91% of them singletons; the top ten hold roughly 0.99%. The sample was peripheral blood, taken on day 0 of AZD1222 vaccination. V and J are TRBV7-3 and TRBJ2-7, with 7 bases fitting TRBD2. The TCR was taken from an adult in good health. CDR3 coding DNA: TGTGCCAGCAGCTTACAATCGGCAGCGGGGCGCGAGCAGTACTTC. Amino acids: CASSLQSAAGREQYF.